This T cell receptor (beta chain) was recovered during a study of shared clonotypes between healthy human individuals. About the research overall: Researchers assigned three CD4 naive, three CD4 memory, two CD8 naive and one CD8 memory plate to each donor. The study's findings and limits: A generally larger estimated richness was seen in naive subsets than in memory subsets.

CDR3 length equals 11 residues. Germline V lookup: CDR1 SGDLS, CDR2 YYNGEE. V was cut by 3 bases and J by 6 bases, with 6 bases left in between. Naive CD8 cells lacked CD45RO, underwent positive selection for CCR7 and left out terminally differentiated effector memory CD45RA+ cells. Every donor was a Caucasian adult from Nashville, Tennessee. Of note for this clone: The antigen remains unidentified.

Sorted-subset replicate PCRs used about 0.2 ug DNA, approximately 27,000 T cell genomes. Repertoires were generated with immunoSEQ multiplex PCR, while TCRdb's copy carries only in-frame clones and drops some. The sample consists of about 2.1 million clones, 80% to 95% of them appearing once. This TCR was recovered from a man between 18 and 29 years old in good health. Some clones in this sample may be carry-over from other donors' samples. The specimen sequenced was naive CD8+ T cells from PBMCs. The chain is built from TRBV9 and TRBJ1-2; D is ambiguous. The CDR3 loop is CASSADNGYTF. The CDR3 nucleotides are TGTGCCAGCAGCGCCGACAATGGCTACACCTTC.